A single sample gave rise to the 31 T cell receptor beta chains below, sequenced in a study of T-cell memory formation after mild COVID-19. In TCRdb, the 5' RACE reads were re-called with MiXCR into one record per CDR3 protein. The sample has 250,000 to 300,000 distinct CDR3 sequences; around 8% are singletons. The sample comprised PBMCs or a T cell subset sorted from them (not recorded which). The receptors were gathered from a man between 18 and 35 years old who had mild COVID-19 (a few samples of this study predate the infection). Cell type and time point are not known.

The rearrangement uses TRBV27 and TRBJ1-1; the D gene is possibly TRBD1 (5 bases). Between the trimmed V and J ends, which lost 7 bases and 5 bases, there was a span of 17 bases. Looked up from germline, CDR1 is MNHEY and CDR2 is SMNVEV (reference sequence). The length of the CDR3 is 14 residues. The DNA of the CDR3 is TGTGCCAGCACCCCGGGGGGTGGGGGTACTGAAGCTTTCTTT. Translated, it gives CASTPGGGGTEAFF.

The chain joins TRBV20-1 to TRBJ2-1, with 11 nucleotides matching TRBD2. Germline assignment: CDR1 DFQATT and CDR2 SNEGSKA (reference sequence). Trimming removed 3 bases from V and 4 bases from J; junction bases left unmatched: 11. The CDR3 runs 17 residues. The CDR3 protein is CSASGTSGWARYNEQFF. DNA of the CDR3: TGCAGTGCTAGTGGGACTAGCGGATGGGCTAGGTACAATGAGCAGTTCTTC.

This chain links TRBV29-1 with TRBJ2-3; TRBD2 matches at 10 bases. The CDR3 sequence is 18 residues long. Germline values: CDR1 SQVTM, CDR2 ANQGSEA. The junction had 13 bases not matched to a gene; V was cut back by 4 bases and J by 0 bases. The CDR3 sequence is CSVGSGGPKATSTDTQYF. CDR3 DNA: TGCAGCGTTGGTAGCGGGGGGCCCAAAGCCACTAGCACAGATACGCAGTATTTT.

This clonotype was counted ten times or more. The chain carries TRBV5-1 and TRBJ2-3; no clear D gene. This CDR3 spans 15 amino acids. Trimming stripped 0 bases from V and 5 bases from J, with 13 bases between. CDR1 is SGHRS, CDR2 YFSETQ, per germline. This chain's CDR3 is CASSLGDQKRDTQYF. As DNA, the CDR3 is TGCGCCAGCAGCTTGGGGGATCAGAAGCGAGATACGCAGTATTTT.

In this sample, this clonotype turned up a few times. The rearrangement links TRBV6-2 or TRBV6-3 to TRBJ1-1; D is undetermined. The CDR3 is 14 residues long. V was clipped by 10 bases and J by 3 bases, with 18 bases between them. Germline CDR1 MNHEY, CDR2 SVGEGT. The CDR3 sequence: CATGLRGRHTEAFF. In DNA, the CDR3 is TGTGCCACCGGACTCCGAGGCAGGCACACTGAAGCTTTCTTT.

This clonotype was seen ten or more times. The chain joins TRBV10-3 to TRBJ2-1, with unresolved D. V shed 3 bases and J shed 4 bases, with 13 bases lying between them. Germline V CDR1 and CDR2: ENHRY, SYGVKD. The CDR3 is made up of 15 amino acids. The CDR3 sequence: CAISEGLARYNEQFF. The CDR3 DNA is TGTGCCATCAGTGAAGGGCTCGCCAGATACAATGAGCAGTTCTTC.

This clonotype has a handful of counts. The rearrangement joins TRBV9 to TRBJ1-5, with TRBD1 matching 9 bases. The CDR3 contains 15 residues. The J segment lost 4 bases and the V segment lost 6 bases, leaving 8 bases of the junction unmatched. The germline gives CDR1 SGDLS, CDR2 YYNGEE. The CDR3 coding sequence is TGTGCCAGCAACCCTACAGGGGGCTTAAATCAGCCCCAGCATTTT. It yields the protein CASNPTGGLNQPQHF.

The chain is built from TRBV7-2 and TRBJ2-1; no definite D call. Trimming took 1 base from V and 2 from J, leaving 12 bases between them. CDR1 and CDR2 (germline): SGHTA, FQGNSA. The CDR3 runs to 16 residues. This CDR3 is CASSLGGQTTYNEQFF. Here the CDR3 DNA reads TGTGCCAGCAGCTTAGGGGGTCAGACAACCTACAATGAGCAGTTCTTC.

This clonotype was detected a few times. This chain connects TRBV12-3 or TRBV12-4 to TRBJ2-5, with 15 nucleotides matching TRBD2. CDR3 length equals 18 residues. After removal of 3 bases from V and 0 bases from J, the junction contained 5 bases not matched to a gene. The CDR3 here is CASSLGTSGGPNQETQYF. The CDR3 region has the DNA TGTGCCAGCAGTTTGGGGACTAGCGGGGGGCCGAACCAAGAGACCCAGTACTTC.

This chain links TRBV6-1 with TRBJ2-7, with D tentatively TRBD1 (5 bases). Trimming left V 5 bases short and J 0 bases short, with 14 bases between. Germline loops: CDR1 MNHNS, CDR2 SASEGT. This CDR3 region has 15 residues. The CDR3 coding sequence is TGTGCCAGCAGTTGGGGCGGTATAAGCTCCTACGAGCAGTACGTC. Protein: CASSWGGISSYEQYV.

This clonotype was seen a few times. The V call is TRBV12-3 or TRBV12-4, the J call TRBJ2-7, with D possibly being TRBD1 (6 bases). There are 15 residues in the CDR3. The V end lost 1 base, the J end lost 4 bases, and 14 bases lay between the germline ends. The CDR3: CASSLGAGQLYEQYF. CDR3 bases: TGTGCCAGCAGTTTAGGGGCTGGACAGCTATACGAGCAGTACTTC.

This chain links TRBV5-1 with TRBJ2-3; possible D gene TRBD2, 6 bases. The CDR3 has 16 residues. The germline V and J ends were trimmed by 4 bases and 4 bases, with 19 bases remaining between them. From germline, CDR1 is SGHRS and CDR2 YFSETQ. CDR3 loop: CASSPLSSGFPDTQYF. The CDR3 nucleotides read TGCGCCAGCAGCCCGTTATCGAGCGGGTTCCCAGATACGCAGTATTTT.

This sequence joins TRBV29-1 and TRBJ2-1, with 9 bases matching TRBD2. V lost 7 bases, J lost 7 bases, and 8 bases stayed unmatched. This CDR3 comprises 13 residues. CDR1 is SQVTM, CDR2 ANQGSEA, per germline. The CDR3 DNA follows: TGCAGCGCCGGCGGGGGGGTGGGAAATGAGCAGTTCTTC. It yields the protein CSAGGGVGNEQFF.

The rearrangement links TRBV6-5 to TRBJ1-2; D uncertain. Between the trimmed V and J ends, which lost 7 bases and 7 bases, there was a span of 16 bases. The CDR3 sequence is 13 residues long. Germline CDR1 and CDR2: MNHEY and SVGAGI. CDR3 DNA: TGTGCCAGCACCGACCGGTCCGGTAGTGGCTACACCTTC. It translates to CASTDRSGSGYTF.

The rearrangement links TRBV10-3 to TRBJ2-2; no firm D call. Germline lookup yields CDR1 ENHRY and CDR2 SYGVKD. The V end was cut by 10 bases, the J end by 1 base, with 4 bases between. The CDR3 is 11 residues long. CDR3 loop: CATGNTGELFF. The CDR3 DNA is TGTGCCACTGGGAACACCGGGGAGCTGTTTTTT.

This clonotype has a count of ten or more. CDR3 sequence (DNA): TGCGCCAGCAGCTTGGACAGGGACGTCGGGGAGCTGTTTTTT. Amino acids: CASSLDRDVGELFF. The gene calls are TRBV5-1 and TRBJ2-2; weak D call: TRBD1 (6 bases). CDR3 length equals 14 residues. CDR1 is SGHRS and CDR2 is YFSETQ in the germline V gene. The germline V and J ends were trimmed by 0 bases and 7 bases, with 10 bases remaining between them.

This clonotype was seen more than once but under ten times. The chain recombines TRBV9 with TRBJ2-1, with D perhaps TRBD1 (5 bases). The germline V gene has CDR1 SGDLS and CDR2 YYNGEE. CDR3 length: 15 amino acids. V was clipped by 1 base and J by 1 base, with 9 bases between them. The CDR3 DNA follows: TGTGCCAGCAGCGTATTTAGGGGATCCTACAATGAGCAGTTCTTC. Protein product: CASSVFRGSYNEQFF. Drawing the rest from reference TRBV9 and TRBJ2-1, the complete variable domain is DSGVTQTPKHLITATGQRVTLRCSPRSGDLSVYWYQQSLDQGLQFLIQYYNGEERAKGNILERFSAQQFPDLHSELNLSSLELGDSALYFCASSVFRGSYNEQFFGPGTRLTVL.

In this sample, this clonotype turned up many times. The rearrangement links TRBV7-9 to TRBJ1-5; D is possibly TRBD1 (6 bases). The CDR3 loop spans 14 amino acids. Germline V gene sequence: CDR1 SEHNR, CDR2 FQNEAQ (reference sequence). V shed 5 bases and J shed 0 bases, with 8 bases lying between them. The CDR3 DNA follows: TGTGCCAGCAGCCGGGACATTAGCAATCAGCCCCAGCATTTT. Translation gives CASSRDISNQPQHF.

This clonotype was seen more than once but under ten times. CDR3 sequence (DNA): TGCAGTGCTAGAAGACAGAATAATGAAAAACTGTTTTTT. Translation gives CSARRQNNEKLFF. The chain is built from TRBV20-1 and TRBJ1-4; a weak D match, TRBD1 (5 bases). Looked up from germline, CDR1 is DFQATT and CDR2 is SNEGSKA (reference sequence). The CDR3 covers 13 residues. Trimming removed 2 bases from V and 4 bases from J, with 8 bases in between.

This clonotype was observed at least ten times. The CDR3 DNA follows: TGTGCCATCAGTGGTTCGGGACTCCAGAACACTGAAGCTTTCTTT. This translates into CAISGSGLQNTEAFF. The V and J genes are TRBV10-3 and TRBJ1-1, with TRBD1 as a possible D gene (5 bases). Per the germline V gene, CDR1 is ENHRY and CDR2 is SYGVKD. This CDR3 has 15 amino acids. V was shortened by 4 bases and J by 1 base, with 13 bases between the two germline ends.

J is TRBJ2-2 and V is TRBV20-1; 8 bases agree with TRBD2. Looked up from germline, CDR1 is DFQATT and CDR2 is SNEGSKA (reference sequence). This CDR3 has 15 amino acids. Unmatched junction bases numbered 5, after V lost 1 base and J lost 4 bases. The CDR3 spells CSARAPGRGTGELFF. The CDR3 DNA follows: TGCAGTGCTAGAGCTCCCGGGAGGGGCACCGGGGAGCTGTTTTTT.

The rearrangement joins TRBV7-2 to TRBJ1-6; D is ambiguous. CDR3 size: 13 residues. Germline V gives CDR1 SGHTA, CDR2 FQGNSA. V was clipped by 2 bases and J by 7 bases, with 6 bases between them. CDR3 protein: CASSLSWNSPLHF. The CDR3 bases are TGTGCCAGCAGCTTATCTTGGAATTCACCCCTCCACTTT.

V usage is TRBV24-1 and J usage is TRBJ2-3; 10 bases map to TRBD1. The CDR3 has 13 residues. After removal of 10 bases from V and 6 bases from J, the junction contained 6 bases not matched to a gene. Germline V lookup: CDR1 KGHDR, CDR2 SFDVKD. CDR3 nucleotides: TGTGCCACGGAGGACAGGGGGGGGGATACGCAGTATTTT. Amino acids: CATEDRGGDTQYF.

This clonotype was picked up a small number of times. This chain joins TRBV7-3 and TRBJ2-5, with D tentatively TRBD2 (5 bases). The CDR3 sequence is 16 residues long. Germline V gives CDR1 SGHTA, CDR2 FQGTGA. Trimming took 5 bases from V and 1 from J, leaving 17 bases between them. In nucleotides, the CDR3 is TGTGCCAGCAGCCTGGGAGAGGTTTTCGTCCAAGAGACCCAGTACTTC. Translated, it gives CASSLGEVFVQETQYF.

This clonotype showed up many times. The V call is TRBV10-3, the J call TRBJ2-2; 10 bases map to TRBD1. CDR1 ENHRY and CDR2 SYGVKD come from the germline V gene. Trimming removed 5 bases from V and 3 bases from J; junction bases left unmatched: 3. The CDR3 spans 15 residues. CDR3 residues: CAISSTGGDTGELFF. The CDR3 nucleotides are TGTGCCATCAGTTCGACAGGGGGCGACACCGGGGAGCTGTTTTTT.

This clonotype was recorded many times. V gene TRBV5-1 combines with J gene TRBJ2-7; D possibly corresponds to TRBD1 (6 bases). The CDR3 is made up of 15 amino acids. CDR1 is SGHRS, CDR2 YFSETQ, per germline. The germline V and J ends were trimmed by 2 bases and 0 bases, with 12 bases remaining between them. The CDR3 bases are TGCGCCAGCAGCTTCGGACAGTCCTACTCCTACGAGCAGTACTTC. Translated: CASSFGQSYSYEQYF.

The chain links TRBV10-1 to TRBJ2-2; 9 bases are shared with TRBD1. Trimming at V came to 8 bases and at J to 7 bases, leaving 14 bases not matched to a gene. CDR1 WNHNN and CDR2 SYGVQD come from the germline V gene (reference sequence). The CDR3 is made up of 16 amino acids. The CDR3 loop reads CASRDPGQGSIGELFF. The CDR3 DNA reads as TGCGCCAGCCGAGATCCGGGACAGGGTAGTATCGGGGAGCTGTTTTTT.

This clonotype was seen ten or more times. V usage is TRBV27 and J usage is TRBJ1-1; D is uncertain. The V end lost 10 bases, the J end lost 4 bases, and 13 bases lay between the germline ends. Germline values: CDR1 MNHEY, CDR2 SMNVEV (reference sequence). The CDR3 runs to 12 residues. CDR3 coding DNA: TGTGCCACCAGGTCGGTGGGCACTGAAGCTTTCTTT. Its protein is CATRSVGTEAFF.

This rearrangement joins TRBV7-2 to TRBJ2-2; TRBD1 aligns across 7 bases. The CDR3 sequence is 16 residues long. In germline, CDR1 is SGHTA, CDR2 FQGNSA. V gave up 5 bases and J gave up 1 base; unmatched junction bases: 7. CDR3 DNA sequence: TGTGCCAGCAGCCCATATCAGGGGGTGAACACCGGGGAGCTGTTTTTT. It encodes CASSPYQGVNTGELFF.

The rearrangement uses TRBV7-2 and TRBJ1-6, with TRBD1 as a possible D gene (5 bases). There are 14 residues in the CDR3. The V and J ends lost 5 bases and 10 bases respectively, with 15 bases between them. Germline loops: CDR1 SGHTA, CDR2 FQGNSA. The CDR3 region has the DNA TGTGCCAGCAGCCCAAGCCGCAGGGACTCACCCCTCCACTTT. Amino acid sequence: CASSPSRRDSPLHF.

The gene calls are TRBV4-1 and TRBJ2-7; 7 bases are shared with TRBD1. Germline V gene lookup returns CDR1 MGHRA and CDR2 YSYEKL. The CDR3 runs 12 residues. V was clipped by 8 bases and J by 5 bases; unmatched bases: 6. This CDR3 is CASAGQANEQYF. The CDR3 DNA follows: TGCGCCAGCGCAGGACAGGCAAACGAGCAGTACTTC.